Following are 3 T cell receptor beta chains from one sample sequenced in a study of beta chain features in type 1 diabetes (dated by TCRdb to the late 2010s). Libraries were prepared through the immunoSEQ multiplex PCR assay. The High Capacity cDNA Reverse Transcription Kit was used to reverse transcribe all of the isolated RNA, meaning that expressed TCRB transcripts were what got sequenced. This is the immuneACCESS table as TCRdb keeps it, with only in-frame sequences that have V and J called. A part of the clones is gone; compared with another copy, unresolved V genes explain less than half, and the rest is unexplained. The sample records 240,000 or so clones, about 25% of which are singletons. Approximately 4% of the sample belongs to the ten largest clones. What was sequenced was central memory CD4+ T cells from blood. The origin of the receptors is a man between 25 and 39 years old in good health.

The CDR3 region is CATSRPEAGKSEKLFF. The CDR3 DNA reads TGTGCCACCAGCAGGCCCGAAGCAGGGAAATCTGAAAAACTGTTTTTT. The V call is TRBV15, the J call TRBJ1-4; D may be TRBD1 (5 bases). With 3 bases removed from V and 7 bases from J, the gap between germline ends came to 18 bases. This CDR3 is built from 16 residues. Per the germline V gene, CDR1 is LNHNV and CDR2 is YYDKDF (reference sequence).

CDR3 sequence (DNA): TGTGCCTGGAGTTCGTCCGGCAATCAGCCCCAGCATTTT. Translation gives CAWSSSGNQPQHF. The gene calls are TRBV30 and TRBJ1-5; D gene uncertain. The V end was cut by 2 bases, the J end by 2 bases, with 7 bases between. Germline assignment: CDR1 GTSNPN and CDR2 SVGIG (reference sequence). This CDR3 is 13 amino acids long.

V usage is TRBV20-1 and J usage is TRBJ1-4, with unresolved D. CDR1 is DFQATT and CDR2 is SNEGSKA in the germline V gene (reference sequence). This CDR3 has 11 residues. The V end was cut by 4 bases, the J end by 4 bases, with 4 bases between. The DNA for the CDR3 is TGCAGTGCTATCAATAATGAAAAACTGTTTTTT. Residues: CSAINNEKLFF.